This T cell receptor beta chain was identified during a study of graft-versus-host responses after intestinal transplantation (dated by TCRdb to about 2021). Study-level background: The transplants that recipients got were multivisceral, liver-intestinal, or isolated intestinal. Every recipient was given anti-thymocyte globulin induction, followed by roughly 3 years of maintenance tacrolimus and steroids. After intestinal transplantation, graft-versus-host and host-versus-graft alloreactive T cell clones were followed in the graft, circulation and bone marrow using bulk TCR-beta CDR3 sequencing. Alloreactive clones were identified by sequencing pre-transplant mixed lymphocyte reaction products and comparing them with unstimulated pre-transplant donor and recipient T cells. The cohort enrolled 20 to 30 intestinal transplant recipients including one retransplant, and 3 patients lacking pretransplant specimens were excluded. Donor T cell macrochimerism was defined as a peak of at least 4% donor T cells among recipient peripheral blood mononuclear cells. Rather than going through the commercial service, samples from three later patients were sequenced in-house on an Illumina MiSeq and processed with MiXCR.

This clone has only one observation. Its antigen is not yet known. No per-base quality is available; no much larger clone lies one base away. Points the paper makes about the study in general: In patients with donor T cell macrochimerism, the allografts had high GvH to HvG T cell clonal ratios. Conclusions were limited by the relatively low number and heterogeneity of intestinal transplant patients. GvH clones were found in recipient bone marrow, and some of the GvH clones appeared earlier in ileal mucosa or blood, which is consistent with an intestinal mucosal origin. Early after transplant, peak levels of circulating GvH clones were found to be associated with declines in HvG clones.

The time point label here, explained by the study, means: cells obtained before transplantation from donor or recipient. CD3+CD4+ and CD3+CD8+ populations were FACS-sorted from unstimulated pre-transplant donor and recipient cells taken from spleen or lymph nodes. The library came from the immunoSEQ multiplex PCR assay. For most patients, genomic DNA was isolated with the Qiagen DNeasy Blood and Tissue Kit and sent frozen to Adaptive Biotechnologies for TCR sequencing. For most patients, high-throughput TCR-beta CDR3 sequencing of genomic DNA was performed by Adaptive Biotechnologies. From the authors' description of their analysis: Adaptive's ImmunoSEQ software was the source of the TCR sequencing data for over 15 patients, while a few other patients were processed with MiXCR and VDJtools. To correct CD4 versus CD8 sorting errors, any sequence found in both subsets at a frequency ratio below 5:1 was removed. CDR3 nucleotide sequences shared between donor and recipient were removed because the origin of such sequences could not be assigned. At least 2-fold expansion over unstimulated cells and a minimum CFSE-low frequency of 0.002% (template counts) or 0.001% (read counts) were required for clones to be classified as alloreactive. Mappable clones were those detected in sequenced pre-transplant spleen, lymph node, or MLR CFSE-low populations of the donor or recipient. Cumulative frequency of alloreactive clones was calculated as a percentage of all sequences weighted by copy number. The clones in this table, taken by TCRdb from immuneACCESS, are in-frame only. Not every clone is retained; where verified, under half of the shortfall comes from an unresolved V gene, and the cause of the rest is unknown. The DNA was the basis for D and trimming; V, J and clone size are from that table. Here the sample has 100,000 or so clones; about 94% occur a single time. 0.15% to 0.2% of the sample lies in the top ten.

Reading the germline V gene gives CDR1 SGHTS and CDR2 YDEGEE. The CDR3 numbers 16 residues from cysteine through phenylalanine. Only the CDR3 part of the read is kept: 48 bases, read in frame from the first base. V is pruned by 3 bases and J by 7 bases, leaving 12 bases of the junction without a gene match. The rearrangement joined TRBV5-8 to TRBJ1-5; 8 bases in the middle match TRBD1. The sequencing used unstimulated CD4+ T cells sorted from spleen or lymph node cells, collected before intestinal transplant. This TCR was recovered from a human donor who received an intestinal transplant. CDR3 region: CASSSGTGALVQPQHF. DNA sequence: TGTGCCAGCAGCTCCGGGACAGGAGCCCTAGTACAGCCCCAGCATTTT.